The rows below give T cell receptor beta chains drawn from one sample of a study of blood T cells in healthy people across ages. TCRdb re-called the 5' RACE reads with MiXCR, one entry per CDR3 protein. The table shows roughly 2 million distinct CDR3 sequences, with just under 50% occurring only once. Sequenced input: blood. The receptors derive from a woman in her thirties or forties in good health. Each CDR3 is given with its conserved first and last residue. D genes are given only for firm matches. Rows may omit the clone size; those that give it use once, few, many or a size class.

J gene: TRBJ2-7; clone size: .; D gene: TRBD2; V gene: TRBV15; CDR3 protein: CATSRGYRTSGTTYEQYF; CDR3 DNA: TGTGCCACCAGCAGGGGCTACCGGACTAGCGGGACAACCTACGAGCAGTACTTC
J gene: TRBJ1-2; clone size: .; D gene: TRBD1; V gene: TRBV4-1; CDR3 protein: CASSQDRSAYGYTF; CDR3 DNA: TGCGCCAGCAGCCAGGACAGGTCCGCCTATGGCTACACCTTC
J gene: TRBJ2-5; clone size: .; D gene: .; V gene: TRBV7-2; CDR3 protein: CASSRDRNKETQYF; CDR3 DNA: TGTGCCAGCAGCAGGGACCGTAACAAAGAGACCCAGTACTTC
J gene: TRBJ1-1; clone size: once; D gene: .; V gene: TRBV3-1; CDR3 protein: CASSPMSRTGNTEAFF; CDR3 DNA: TGTGCCAGCAGCCCCATGTCGAGGACGGGGAACACTGAAGCTTTCTTT
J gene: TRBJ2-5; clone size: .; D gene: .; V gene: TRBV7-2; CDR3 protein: CASSWGGARQESQYF; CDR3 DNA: TGTGCCAGCAGCTGGGGGGGGGCTAGACAAGAGAGCCAGTACTTC
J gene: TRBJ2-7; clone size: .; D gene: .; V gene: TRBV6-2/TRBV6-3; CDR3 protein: CASGQEVKGDEQYF; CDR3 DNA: TGTGCCAGCGGCCAGGAGGTCAAAGGGGACGAGCAGTACTTC
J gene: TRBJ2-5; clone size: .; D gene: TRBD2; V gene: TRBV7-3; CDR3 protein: CASSDGNGGAGETQYF; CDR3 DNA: TGTGCCAGCAGCGATGGGAACGGGGGGGCTGGAGAGACCCAGTACTTC
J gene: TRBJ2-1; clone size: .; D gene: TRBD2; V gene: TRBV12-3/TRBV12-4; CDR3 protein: CASSPSGRVGNEQFF; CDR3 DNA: TGTGCCAGCAGCCCCTCGGGGAGGGTTGGAAATGAGCAGTTCTTC
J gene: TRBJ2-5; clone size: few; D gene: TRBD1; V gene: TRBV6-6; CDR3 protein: CASRQQDRGGETQYF; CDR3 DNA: TGTGCCAGCAGACAGCAGGACAGGGGAGGAGAGACCCAGTACTTC
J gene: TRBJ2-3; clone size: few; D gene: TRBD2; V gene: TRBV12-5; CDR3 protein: CASGLAPPAQYF; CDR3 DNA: TGTGCTAGCGGACTAGCGCCGCCCGCGCAGTATTTT
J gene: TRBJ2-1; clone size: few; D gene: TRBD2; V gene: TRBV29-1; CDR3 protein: CSVVVLAGGHGEQFF; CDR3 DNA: TGCAGCGTTGTGGTCCTAGCGGGGGGGCATGGTGAGCAGTTCTTC
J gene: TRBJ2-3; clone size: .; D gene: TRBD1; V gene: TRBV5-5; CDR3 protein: CASSSGQGAGDTQYF; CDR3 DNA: TGTGCCAGCAGCTCGGGACAGGGGGCAGGTGATACGCAGTATTTT
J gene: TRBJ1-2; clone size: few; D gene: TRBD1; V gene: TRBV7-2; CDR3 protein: CASISGQLLYGYTF; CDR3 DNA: TGTGCCAGCATCTCGGGACAGCTCCTCTATGGCTACACCTTC
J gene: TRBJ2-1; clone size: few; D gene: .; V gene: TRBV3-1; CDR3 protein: CASSQAGGQRYNEQFF; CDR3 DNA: TGTGCCAGCAGCCAAGCGGGGGGCCAACGTTACAATGAGCAGTTCTTC
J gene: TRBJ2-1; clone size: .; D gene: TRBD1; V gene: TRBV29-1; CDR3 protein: CSVLTGGSYNEQFF; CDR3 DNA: TGCAGCGTTTTGACAGGGGGTTCCTACAATGAGCAGTTCTTC
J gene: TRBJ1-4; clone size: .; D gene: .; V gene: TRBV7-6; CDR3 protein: CASSPAVISNEKLFF; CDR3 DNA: TGTGCCAGCAGCCCGGCGGTGATATCTAATGAAAAACTGTTTTTT
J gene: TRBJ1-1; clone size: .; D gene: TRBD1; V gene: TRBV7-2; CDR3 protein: CASSTFGTGENTEAFF; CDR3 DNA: TGTGCCAGCAGCACGTTCGGGACAGGGGAGAACACTGAAGCTTTCTTT
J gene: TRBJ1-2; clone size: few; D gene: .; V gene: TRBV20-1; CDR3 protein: CSASLQGYGYTF; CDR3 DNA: TGCAGTGCTAGTCTACAGGGCTATGGCTACACCTTC
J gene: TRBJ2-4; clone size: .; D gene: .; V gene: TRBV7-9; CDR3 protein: CASRGATVNRLNIQYF; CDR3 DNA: TGTGCCAGCAGAGGGGCCACGGTTAACCGACTAAACATTCAGTACTTC
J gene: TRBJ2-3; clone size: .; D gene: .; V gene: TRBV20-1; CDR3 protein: CSASKVFADTQYF; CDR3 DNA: TGCAGTGCTAGCAAGGTTTTCGCAGATACGCAGTATTTT
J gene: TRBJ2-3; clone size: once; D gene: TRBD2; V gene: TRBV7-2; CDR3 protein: CASSLVVLAGGPDTQYF; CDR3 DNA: TGTGCCAGCAGCTTAGTGGTGTTAGCGGGGGGTCCAGATACGCAGTATTTT
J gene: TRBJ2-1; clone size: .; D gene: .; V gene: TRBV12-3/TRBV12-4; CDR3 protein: CASINGPTSSYNEQFF; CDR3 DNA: TGTGCCAGCATTAACGGACCCACGAGCTCCTACAATGAGCAGTTCTTC
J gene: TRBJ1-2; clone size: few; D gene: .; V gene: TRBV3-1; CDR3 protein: CASSQDIGGGYTF; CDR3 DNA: TGTGCCAGCAGCCAAGATATAGGGGGTGGCTACACCTTC
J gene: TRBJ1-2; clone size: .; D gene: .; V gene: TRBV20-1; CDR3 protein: CSASSQSGDGYTF; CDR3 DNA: TGCAGTGCTAGCTCCCAGTCTGGGGATGGCTACACCTTC
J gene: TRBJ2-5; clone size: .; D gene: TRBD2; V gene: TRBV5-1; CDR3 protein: CASSMGLASETQYF; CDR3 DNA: TGCGCCAGCAGCATGGGACTAGCGTCGGAGACCCAGTACTTC
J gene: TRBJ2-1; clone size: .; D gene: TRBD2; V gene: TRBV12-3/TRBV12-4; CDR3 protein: CASTERGSYNEQFF; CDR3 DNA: TGTGCCAGCACCGAGCGGGGGTCCTACAATGAGCAGTTCTTC
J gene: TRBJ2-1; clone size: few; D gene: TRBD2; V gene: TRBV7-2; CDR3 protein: CASSGNGGAYNEQFF; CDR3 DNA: TGTGCCAGCAGCGGCAACGGGGGGGCCTACAATGAGCAGTTCTTC
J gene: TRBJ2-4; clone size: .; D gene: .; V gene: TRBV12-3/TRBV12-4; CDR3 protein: CASSLRPTGNIQYF; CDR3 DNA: TGTGCCAGCAGTTTGCGTCCTACGGGAAACATTCAGTACTTC
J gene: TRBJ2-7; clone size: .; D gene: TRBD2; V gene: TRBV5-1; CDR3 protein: CASSLIPGRGGFYEQYF; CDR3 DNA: TGCGCCAGCAGCTTGATCCCCGGGAGGGGTGGTTTCTACGAGCAGTACTTC
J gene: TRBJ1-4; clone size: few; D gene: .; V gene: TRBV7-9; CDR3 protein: CASSYLNEKLFF; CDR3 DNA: TGTGCCAGCAGCTACCTGAATGAAAAACTGTTTTTT
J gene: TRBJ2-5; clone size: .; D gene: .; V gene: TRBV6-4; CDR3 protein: CASSPSEQETQYF; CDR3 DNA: TGTGCCAGCAGCCCTAGCGAGCAAGAGACCCAGTACTTC
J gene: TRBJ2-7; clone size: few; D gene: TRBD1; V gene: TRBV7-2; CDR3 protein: CASSNDRGIDEQYF; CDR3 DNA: TGTGCCAGCAGTAATGACAGGGGGATCGACGAGCAGTACTTC
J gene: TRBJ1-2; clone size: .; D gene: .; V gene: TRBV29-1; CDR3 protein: CSVVPLDTGTNYGYTF; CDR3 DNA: TGCAGCGTTGTCCCCTTAGACACTGGGACGAACTATGGCTACACCTTC
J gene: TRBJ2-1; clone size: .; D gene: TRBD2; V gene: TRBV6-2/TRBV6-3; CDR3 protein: CASSSTGGGNTFF; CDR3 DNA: TGTGCCAGCAGTTCCACGGGAGGGGGGAATACGTTCTTC
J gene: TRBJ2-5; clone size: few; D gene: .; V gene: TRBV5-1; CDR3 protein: CASSARQSYQETQYF; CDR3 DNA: TGCGCCAGCAGCGCCCGACAGAGCTACCAAGAGACCCAGTACTTC
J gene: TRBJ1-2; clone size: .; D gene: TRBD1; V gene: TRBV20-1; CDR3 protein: CSARPGQGVYGYTF; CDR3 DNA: TGCAGTGCTAGACCGGGACAGGGGGTATATGGCTACACCTTC
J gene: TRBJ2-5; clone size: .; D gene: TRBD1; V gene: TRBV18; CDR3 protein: CASGSPGQGQETQYF; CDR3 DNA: TGTGCCAGCGGGTCTCCGGGACAGGGGCAAGAGACCCAGTACTTC
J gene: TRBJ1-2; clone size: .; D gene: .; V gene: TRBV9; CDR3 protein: CAGSVSNQGIHGYTF; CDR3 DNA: TGTGCCGGCAGCGTATCAAACCAGGGGATCCATGGCTACACCTTC
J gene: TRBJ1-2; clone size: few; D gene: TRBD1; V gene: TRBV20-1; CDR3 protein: CSAIPGQVYGYTF; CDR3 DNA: TGCAGTGCGATACCCGGACAGGTCTATGGCTACACCTTC
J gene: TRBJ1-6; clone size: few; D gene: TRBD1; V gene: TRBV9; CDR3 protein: CASSVQGDSPLHF; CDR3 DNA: TGTGCCAGCAGCGTCCAGGGGGATTCACCCCTCCACTTT
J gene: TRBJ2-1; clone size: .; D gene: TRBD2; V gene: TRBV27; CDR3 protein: CASSFTSGGDNSYNEQFF; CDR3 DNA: TGTGCCAGCAGTTTCACTAGCGGGGGGGACAACTCCTACAATGAGCAGTTCTTC
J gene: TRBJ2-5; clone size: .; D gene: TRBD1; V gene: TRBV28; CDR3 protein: CASSPGQEIRETQYF; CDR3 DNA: TGTGCCAGCAGTCCGGGACAGGAGATCCGAGAGACCCAGTACTTC
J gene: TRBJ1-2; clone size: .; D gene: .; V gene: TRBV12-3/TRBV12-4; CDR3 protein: CASSLLGANGYTF; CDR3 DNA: TGTGCCAGCAGTTTGTTAGGGGCAAATGGCTACACCTTC
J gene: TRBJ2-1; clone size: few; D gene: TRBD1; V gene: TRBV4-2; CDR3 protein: CASSQDGTGGFDNEQFF; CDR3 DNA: TGTGCCAGCAGCCAAGACGGCACAGGGGGATTTGACAATGAGCAGTTCTTC
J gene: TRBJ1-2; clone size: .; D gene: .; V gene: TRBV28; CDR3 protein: CASRDGYGVYGYTF; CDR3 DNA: TGTGCCAGCAGAGACGGGTATGGAGTCTATGGCTACACCTTC
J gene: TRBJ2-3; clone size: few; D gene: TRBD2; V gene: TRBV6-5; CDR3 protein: CASSGTGTSREYF; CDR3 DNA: TGTGCCAGTTCAGGGACCGGGACTAGCCGTGAGTATTTT
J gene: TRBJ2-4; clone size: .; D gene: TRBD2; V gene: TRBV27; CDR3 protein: CASRRRSSGGGSKNIQYF; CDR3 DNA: TGTGCCAGCAGGAGGAGGTCGAGCGGGGGCGGGTCCAAAAACATTCAGTACTTC
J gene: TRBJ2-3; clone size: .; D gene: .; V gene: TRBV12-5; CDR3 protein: CASGLSGSTDTQYF; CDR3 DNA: TGTGCTAGTGGTTTGTCAGGTTCCACAGATACGCAGTATTTT